The rows below give T cell receptor beta chains drawn from one sample of a study of Ad26.COV2.S vaccination and SARS-CoV-2 variants. Using immunoSEQ multiplex PCR, the repertoire was profiled, and TCRdb retains in-frame clones only, with some absent. The table shows about 400,000 clones, with about 90% occurring only once. The sample in question was peripheral blood, obtained in a trial of Ad26.COV2.S vaccine versus placebo. Receptor source: a person between 18 and 60 years old who received the Ad26.COV2.S COVID-19 vaccine or a placebo. Each CDR3 is given with its conserved first and last residue.

V gene	J gene	CDR3 protein
TRBV6-2/TRBV6-3	TRBJ2-6	CASSYGFSGANVLTF
TRBV7-8	TRBJ2-7	CASSLQGPEVEYF
TRBV7-9	TRBJ1-4	CASSSRDPNEKLFF
TRBV27	TRBJ1-4	CASRSTGTGIEKLFF
TRBV3-1/TRBV3-2	TRBJ2-5	CASSPLRSHQETQYF
TRBV19	TRBJ1-2	CASSISSRLLGYTF
TRBV30	TRBJ1-2	CAWRGRTRGGDYGYTF
TRBV29-1	TRBJ2-1	CSVDRGGSYNEQFF
TRBV2	TRBJ2-7	CASIRHRDDPPEQYF
TRBV4-3	TRBJ2-3	CASSQGGTATDTQYF
TRBV24-1	TRBJ2-7	CATSEVMTGETYEQYF
TRBV3-1/TRBV3-2	TRBJ1-2	CASSQGAGGYTF
TRBV5-6	TRBJ1-6	CASSLGGGQNSPLHF
TRBV19	TRBJ1-5	CASSPYAPGGSINQPQHF
TRBV7-6	TRBJ2-7	CASSLAGTGGDEQYF
TRBV6-5	TRBJ1-2	CASSSGAANYGYTF
TRBV7-2	TRBJ2-3	CASSSLGFYSAPAQYF
TRBV18	TRBJ1-6	CASSPPAPNSPLHF
TRBV3-1/TRBV3-2	TRBJ1-5	CASSQDWGNQPQHF
TRBV29-1	TRBJ2-5	CSGGQVQETQYF
TRBV27	TRBJ2-7	CASSFGLPGHGPYEQYF
TRBV5-4	TRBJ2-7	CASSLGSGAIYEQYF
TRBV18	TRBJ2-3	CASSPPKGISTDTQYF
TRBV7-2	TRBJ1-6	CASSLEQGGNSPLHF
TRBV6-6	TRBJ2-5	CASSYPSNHQETQYF
TRBV30	TRBJ1-4	CAWKKGYATEKLFF
TRBV5-1	TRBJ2-3	CASSPEDRLAGDTQYF
TRBV15	TRBJ2-7	CATRQQGAAYEQYF
TRBV9	TRBJ2-7	CASSVGGESYEQYF
TRBV12-3/TRBV12-4	TRBJ1-1	CASSFAGGIEAFF
TRBV2	TRBJ2-1	CASSEPADLAEIYNEQFF
TRBV6-6	TRBJ1-5	CASSEGGSRGNQPQHF
TRBV18	TRBJ2-5	CASSSNQGSQETQYF
TRBV30	TRBJ2-2	CAWKYGTISGELFF
TRBV3-1/TRBV3-2	TRBJ2-7	CASSPGQGAGEQYF
TRBV10-2	TRBJ2-2	CASKISGNTGELFF
TRBV13	TRBJ2-2	CASSLGGRYTGELFF
TRBV5-6	TRBJ1-6	CASSLGLWGSNSPLHF
TRBV11-2	TRBJ1-6	CASSSTSLGSPLHF
TRBV4-3	TRBJ2-3	CASSQGPVRVRDTQYF
TRBV3-1/TRBV3-2	TRBJ1-2	CASSQDRAGGKLYGYTF
TRBV28	TRBJ1-3	CASTETGLGNTIYF
TRBV4-1	TRBJ2-5	CASSQDLTYQETQYF
TRBV27	TRBJ2-7	CASGRAGLLEQYF
TRBV14	TRBJ2-3	CASSPRLTSGGASDTQYF
TRBV19	TRBJ2-7	CASSPTSTRLTYEQYF
TRBV6-5	TRBJ1-2	CASSDPGQLYGYTF
TRBV25-1	TRBJ2-4	CASSEFGQGPKNIQYF
TRBV5-4	TRBJ2-1	CASSLGTGGDEQFF
TRBV18	TRBJ1-4	CASSPSATNEKLFF
TRBV28	TRBJ1-5	CASRPLIVNQPQHF
TRBV5-5	TRBJ2-3	CASSLRTGWISGTDTQYF
TRBV7-2	TRBJ2-7	CASSFSRSYEQYF